The source of this T cell receptor (beta chain) is a study of Graves' ophthalmopathy and Graves' hyperthyroidism. Study findings and constraints: Blood repertoires reportedly contained most expanded thyroid clonotypes above 0.001 frequency.

Researchers took RNA transcripts and amplified TCR beta CDR3 regions from them. An initial RT-PCR round employing HTBI primers preceded a second-round multiplex PCR. From the multiplex PCR reads, TCRdb called clonotypes with MiXCR, one entry per CDR3 protein. The sample holds 650,000 to 900,000 distinct CDR3 sequences, 40% seen once. This clonotype was seen only a few times. The antigen remains unidentified. V lost 5 bases to trimming and J lost 5 bases; unmatched junction nucleotides: 6. The CDR3 has 14 amino acids. Germline CDR1 is SNHLY and CDR2 is FYNNEI. The genes are TRBV2 and TRBJ2-7, with 10 bases aligning to TRBD2. The sequence derives from an adult man with Graves' ophthalmopathy. Sequencing was carried out using peripheral blood. The CDR3 sequence: CASSYSGTSDEQYF. The CDR3 coding sequence is TGTGCCAGCAGTTACTCTGGGACTAGCGACGAGCAGTACTTC. The full variable domain, completed using reference TRBV2 and TRBJ2-7, is EPEVTQTPSHQVTQMGQEVILRCVPISNHLYFYWYRQILGQKVEFLVSFYNNEISEKSEIFDDQFSVERPDGSNFTLKIRSTKLEDSAMYFCASSYSGTSDEQYFGPGTRLTVT.